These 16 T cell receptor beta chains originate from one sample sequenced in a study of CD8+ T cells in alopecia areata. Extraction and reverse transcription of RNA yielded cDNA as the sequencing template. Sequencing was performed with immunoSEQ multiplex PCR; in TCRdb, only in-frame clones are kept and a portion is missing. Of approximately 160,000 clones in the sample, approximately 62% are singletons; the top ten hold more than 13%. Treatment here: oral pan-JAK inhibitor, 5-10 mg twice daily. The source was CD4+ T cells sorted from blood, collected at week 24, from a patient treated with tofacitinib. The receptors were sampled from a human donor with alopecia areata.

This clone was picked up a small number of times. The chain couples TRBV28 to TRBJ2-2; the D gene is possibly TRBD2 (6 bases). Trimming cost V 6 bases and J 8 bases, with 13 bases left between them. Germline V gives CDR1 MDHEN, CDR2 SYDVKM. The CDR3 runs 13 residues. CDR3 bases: TGTGCCAGCAGGCTAGCGTTTCTAGGGGAGCTGTTTTTT. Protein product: CASRLAFLGELFF.

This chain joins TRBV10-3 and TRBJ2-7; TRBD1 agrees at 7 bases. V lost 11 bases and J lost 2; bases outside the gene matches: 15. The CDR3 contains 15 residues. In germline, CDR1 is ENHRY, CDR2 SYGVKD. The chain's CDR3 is CAVDAKTGSAYEQYF. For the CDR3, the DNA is TGTGCCGTTGACGCGAAGACAGGGTCCGCCTACGAGCAGTACTTC.

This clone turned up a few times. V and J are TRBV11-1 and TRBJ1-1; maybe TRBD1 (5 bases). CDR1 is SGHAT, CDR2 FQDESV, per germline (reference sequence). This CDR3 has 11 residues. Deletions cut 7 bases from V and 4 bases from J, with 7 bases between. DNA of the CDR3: TGTGCCAGCAAGAGGGGCACTGAAGCTTTCTTT. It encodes CASKRGTEAFF.

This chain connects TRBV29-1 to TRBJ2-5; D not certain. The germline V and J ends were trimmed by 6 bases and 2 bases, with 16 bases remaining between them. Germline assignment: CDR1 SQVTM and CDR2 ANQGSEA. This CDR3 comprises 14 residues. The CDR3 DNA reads TGCAGCGTGGTAGCCAGACTTCGACAAGAGACCCAGTACTTC. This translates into CSVVARLRQETQYF.

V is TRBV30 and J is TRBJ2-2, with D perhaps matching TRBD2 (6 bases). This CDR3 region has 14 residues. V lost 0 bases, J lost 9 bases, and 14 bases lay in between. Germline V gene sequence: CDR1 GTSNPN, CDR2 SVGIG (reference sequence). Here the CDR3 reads CAWSVGLFSRELFF. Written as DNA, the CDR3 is TGTGCCTGGAGTGTCGGACTATTTTCCCGGGAGCTGTTTTTT.

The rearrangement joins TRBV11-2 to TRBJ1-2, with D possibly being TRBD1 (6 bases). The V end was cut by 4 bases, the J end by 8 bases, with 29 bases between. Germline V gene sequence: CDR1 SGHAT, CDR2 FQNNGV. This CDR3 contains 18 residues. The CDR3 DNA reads TGTGCCAGCAGCTCCGTGAGGGGGGCGGCTCGGGATATGATCGGCTACACCTTC. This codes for CASSSVRGAARDMIGYTF.

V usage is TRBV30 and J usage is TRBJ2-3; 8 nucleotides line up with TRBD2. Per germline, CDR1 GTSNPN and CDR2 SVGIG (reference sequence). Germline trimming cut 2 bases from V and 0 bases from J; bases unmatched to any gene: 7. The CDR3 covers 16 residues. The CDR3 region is CAWSSELAASTDTQYF. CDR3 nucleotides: TGTGCCTGGAGTTCCGAACTAGCGGCTAGCACAGATACGCAGTATTTT.

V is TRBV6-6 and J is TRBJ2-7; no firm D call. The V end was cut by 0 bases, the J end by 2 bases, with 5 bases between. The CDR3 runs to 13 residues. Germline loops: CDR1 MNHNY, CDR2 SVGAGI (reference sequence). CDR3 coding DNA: TGTGCCAGCAGTTACTCGGAAGCCTACGAGCAGTACTTC. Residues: CASSYSEAYEQYF.

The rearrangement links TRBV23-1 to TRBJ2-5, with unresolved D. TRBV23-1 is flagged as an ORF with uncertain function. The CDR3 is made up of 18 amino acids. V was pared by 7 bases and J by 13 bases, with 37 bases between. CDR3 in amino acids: CASTYRRQRTDRGDPLYF. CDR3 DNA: TGCGCCAGCACCTACCGGAGACAACGAACGGATCGCGGCGATCCCCTGTACTTC.

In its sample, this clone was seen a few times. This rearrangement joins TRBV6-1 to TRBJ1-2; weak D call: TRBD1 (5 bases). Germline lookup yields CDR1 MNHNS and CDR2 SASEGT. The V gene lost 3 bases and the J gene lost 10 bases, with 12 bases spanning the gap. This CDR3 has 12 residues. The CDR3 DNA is TGTGCCAGCAGTGATAGGAGAGGGGCCTACACCTTC. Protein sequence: CASSDRRGAYTF.

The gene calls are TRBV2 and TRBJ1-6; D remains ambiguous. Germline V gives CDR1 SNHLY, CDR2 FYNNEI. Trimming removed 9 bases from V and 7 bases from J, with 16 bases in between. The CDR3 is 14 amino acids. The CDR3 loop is CARPRRQINSPLHF. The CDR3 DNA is TGTGCCAGACCCAGGCGGCAGATAAATTCACCCCTCCACTTT.

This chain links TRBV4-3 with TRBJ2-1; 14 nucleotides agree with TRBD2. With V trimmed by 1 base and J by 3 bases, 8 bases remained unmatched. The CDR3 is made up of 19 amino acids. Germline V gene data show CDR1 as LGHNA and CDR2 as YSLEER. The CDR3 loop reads CASSQGTSGGSGYYNEQFF. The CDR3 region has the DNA TGCGCCAGCAGCCAAGGGACTAGCGGGGGGTCGGGATACTACAATGAGCAGTTCTTC.

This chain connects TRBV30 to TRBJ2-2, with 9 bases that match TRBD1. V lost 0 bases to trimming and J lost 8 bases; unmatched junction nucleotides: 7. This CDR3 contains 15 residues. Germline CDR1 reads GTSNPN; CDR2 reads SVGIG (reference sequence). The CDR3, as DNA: TGTGCCTGGAGTGTTGGACAGGGGACGTTGGGGGAGCTGTTTTTT. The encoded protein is CAWSVGQGTLGELFF.

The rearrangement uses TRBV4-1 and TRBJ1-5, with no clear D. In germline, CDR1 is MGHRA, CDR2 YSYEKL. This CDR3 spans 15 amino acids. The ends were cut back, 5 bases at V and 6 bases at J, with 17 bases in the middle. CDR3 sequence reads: CASSSVTTLGQPQHF. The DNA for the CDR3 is TGCGCCAGCAGCTCAGTCACGACATTAGGTCAGCCCCAGCATTTT.

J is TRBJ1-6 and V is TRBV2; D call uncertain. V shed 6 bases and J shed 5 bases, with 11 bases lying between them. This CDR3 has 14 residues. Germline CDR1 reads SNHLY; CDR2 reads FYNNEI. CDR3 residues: CASSAGRDNSPLHF. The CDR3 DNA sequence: TGTGCCAGCAGCGCTGGAAGGGATAATTCACCCCTCCACTTT.

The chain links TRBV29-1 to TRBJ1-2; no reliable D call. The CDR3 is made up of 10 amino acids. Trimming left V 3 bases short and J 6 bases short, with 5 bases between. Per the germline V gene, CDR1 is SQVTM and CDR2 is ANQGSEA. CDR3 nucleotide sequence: TGCAGCGTTGAGGCTGATGGCTACACCTTC. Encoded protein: CSVEADGYTF.